The T cell receptor beta chain described here comes from a study of blood T cell repertoires in COVID-19. Here immunoSEQ multiplex PCR was the method, and the copy in TCRdb shows in-frame clones only, minus some. Among around 390,000 clones, 80% to 90% were seen once, and the ten largest hold 10%. The germline V and J ends were trimmed by 4 bases and 3 bases, with 19 bases remaining between them. Per the germline V gene, CDR1 is SGHKS and CDR2 is YYEKEE (reference sequence). CDR3 length equals 16 residues. The chain uses TRBV5-5 and TRBJ1-2; D is possibly TRBD1 (5 bases). The TCR was taken from a woman in her fifties or sixties who had recovered from COVID-19. Material for sequencing was PBMCs or T cells enriched from blood (not recorded which). CDR3 sequence (DNA): TGTGCCAGCAGCCTAGTTAGGGGTGCCAGACACTATGGCTACACCTTC. This encodes CASSLVRGARHYGYTF.